This T cell receptor beta chain was sequenced during a study of T cell repertoires in cytomegalovirus infection. Study context: Public TCR beta signatures provided an indication of both CMV infection and a matching HLA type.

Between the trimmed V and J ends, which lost 1 base and 0 bases, there was a span of 9 bases. This CDR3 contains 15 residues. The V gene's germline CDR1 is LNHDA and CDR2 SQIVND (reference sequence). MiXCR, applied by TCRdb to the reads, yields one record per CDR3 protein. The repertoire holds around 900,000 distinct CDR3 sequences, with roughly 30% as singletons. Points from the study as a whole: There were HLA-C-restricted CMV-specific TCR beta clonotypes dominating the ex vivo response.

This clonotype was seen repeatedly, ten times or more. As yet, its antigen is unknown. The origin of this receptor is a human donor in good health (CMV status not recorded). Some clones in this sample may be carry-over from other donors' samples. The source was cultured CD8+ T cells from PBMCs, collected from culture after CMV antigen stimulation. The rearrangement links TRBV19 to TRBJ1-2, with no clear D. This CDR3 is CASSIGAASNYGYTF. DNA of the CDR3: TGTGCCAGTAGTATAGGGGCAGCTTCTAACTATGGCTACACCTTC.